These 11 T cell receptor beta chains originate from one sample sequenced in a study of identical twins' blood T cells (dated by TCRdb to 2012 to 2014). Library construction relied on 5' RACE. The sample was run on an Illumina Genome Analyzer IIx. Through fastp at Q25 and MiXCR, TCRdb rebuilt clones from the public reads, retaining in-frame beta chains. Rows are combined by CDR3 protein, so each entry shows the most common genes and DNA. This sample is represented by 300,000 to 400,000 distinct CDR3 sequences; 28% of them were singletons. The top ten clonotypes cover around 5.6% of the sample. Sequencing was performed on PBMCs. These receptor sequences come from a woman aged 18-49 years in good health.

About this clonotype itself: With a much larger clone just one base away, this may be a read error. The CDR3 sequence: CASSLRTGTESFF. The CDR3 bases are TGTGCCAGCAGCCTACGTACGGGCACTGAATCTTTCTTT. The chain couples TRBV9 to TRBJ1-1, with no clear D. Per the germline V gene, CDR1 is SGDLS and CDR2 is YYNGEE. This CDR3 has 13 residues.

This clonotype occurred a few times. This sequence joins TRBV14 and TRBJ2-1; TRBD2 aligns across 8 bases. Trimming took 2 bases from V and 8 from J; bases not matched to a gene: 5. The CDR3 runs 14 residues. Germline V gene lookup returns CDR1 SGHDN and CDR2 FVKESK. The CDR3 DNA reads as TGTGCCAGCAGCCAAACGGGAGGGCCTGATGAGCAGTTCTTC. Its protein product is CASSQTGGPDEQFF.

This clonotype was observed a handful of times. The germline gene is not matched at one end of the junction; a read error may be the cause. The chain recombines TRBV10-3 with TRBJ1-3; TRBD1 matches at 9 bases. Germline V gene data show CDR1 as ENHRY and CDR2 as SYGVKD. The CDR3 length is 14 residues. The CDR3 DNA is TGTGCCATCCGGACAGGGGACTCTGGAAACACCATGTATTTT. This sequence encodes CAIRTGDSGNTMYF.

The J gene is TRBJ1-1, the V gene TRBV10-3, with unresolved D. V lost 2 bases and J lost 1, with 11 bases in between. From germline, CDR1 is ENHRY and CDR2 SYGVKD. The CDR3 runs to 15 residues. CDR3 bases: TGTGCCATCAGTGAGCCGCCCGGAACGAACACTGAAGCTTTCTTT. Protein: CAISEPPGTNTEAFF.

Only a few counts were recorded for this clonotype. The V and J genes are TRBV29-1 and TRBJ1-1; D is ambiguous. The V gene lost 3 bases and the J gene lost 1 base, with 6 bases spanning the gap. The CDR3 is 12 residues long. Per germline, CDR1 SQVTM and CDR2 ANQGSEA. This CDR3 is CSVDPWNTEAFF. CDR3 DNA sequence: TGCAGCGTTGATCCCTGGAACACTGAAGCTTTCTTT.

This clonotype appeared a few times. The CDR3 nucleotides are TGTGCCAGCAGTGACGGCTTTGGCTACACCTTC. Translating it yields CASSDGFGYTF. The chain recombines TRBV25-1 with TRBJ1-2, with D unresolved. The V gene lost 3 bases and the J gene lost 7 bases, with 6 bases spanning the gap. Per the germline V gene, CDR1 is MGHDK and CDR2 is SYGVNS. This CDR3 spans 11 amino acids.

The CDR3 DNA follows: TGCAGTGCCCCCCGTGGGAGCACTGAAGCTTTCTTT. Amino acids: CSAPRGSTEAFF. The chain is built from TRBV20-1 and TRBJ1-1; D remains unclear. Germline-derived CDR1 and CDR2 are DFQATT and SNEGSKA (reference sequence). Trimming took off 6 bases at V and 4 bases at J, with 12 bases between the two ends. The CDR3 is made up of 12 amino acids.

This clonotype has only a few counts. J is TRBJ1-2 and V is TRBV5-1; a possible D gene is TRBD1 (6 bases). V was clipped by 4 bases and J by 4 bases, with 14 bases between them. CDR3 size: 14 residues. From germline, CDR1 is SGHRS and CDR2 YFSETQ. CDR3 amino acids: CASSGETGSYGYTF. The DNA of the CDR3 is TGCGCCAGCAGCGGAGAAACAGGGAGCTATGGCTACACCTTC.

The rearrangement links TRBV19 to TRBJ1-1; TRBD1 is a possible D gene (6 bases). The germline V and J ends were trimmed by 6 bases and 3 bases, with 17 bases remaining between them. Germline CDR1 is LNHDA and CDR2 is SQIVND (reference sequence). The CDR3 consists of 15 residues. In DNA form, the CDR3 reads TGTGCCAGTAGCATCTTTGCAGGGGCGGACACTGAAGCTTTCTTT. Its protein is CASSIFAGADTEAFF.

This sequence joins TRBV7-8 and TRBJ1-2; possible D gene TRBD1, 5 bases. The CDR3 is made up of 14 amino acids. V was pared by 3 bases and J by 4 bases, with 12 bases between. Germline CDR1 and CDR2: SGHVS and FQNEAQ. CDR3 region: CASSFGRVGYGYTF. The CDR3 region has the DNA TGTGCCAGCAGCTTCGGCAGGGTCGGCTATGGCTACACCTTC.

The V and J genes are TRBV29-1 and TRBJ1-2, with a tentative D call TRBD1 (5 bases). V was cut by 4 bases and J by 4 bases, with 7 bases left in between. Germline V CDR1 and CDR2: SQVTM, ANQGSEA. There are 11 residues in the CDR3. The CDR3 coding sequence is TGCAGCGTTGTCGGGGCCTATGGCTACACCTTC. This sequence encodes CSVVGAYGYTF.